This T cell receptor (beta chain) appears in the sequencing data of a study of identical twins. TCRdb reanalysed the 5' RACE reads using MiXCR and keeps one entry per CDR3 protein. The sample yields approximately 630,000 distinct CDR3 sequences, just over 7% seen once. Points from the study as a whole: Analyses of zero insertions could, in part, be confounded by invariant MAIT and iNKT cells.

As regards this clonotype: Its specificity is not known.

Germline loops: CDR1 LNHNV, CDR2 YYDKDF (reference sequence). The V end was cut by 1 base, the J end by 8 bases, with 15 bases between. There are 16 residues in the CDR3. These sequences were also reported in another study, on yellow fever vaccine responses in identical twins.

The J gene is TRBJ1-6, the V gene TRBV15; no reliable D call. The sequence was collected from a young woman in good health. Specimen: PBMCs. The CDR3 DNA follows: TGTGCCACCAGCAGAGGGGTCGGGAGGTCCGATTCACCCCTCCACTTT. This sequence encodes CATSRGVGRSDSPLHF.